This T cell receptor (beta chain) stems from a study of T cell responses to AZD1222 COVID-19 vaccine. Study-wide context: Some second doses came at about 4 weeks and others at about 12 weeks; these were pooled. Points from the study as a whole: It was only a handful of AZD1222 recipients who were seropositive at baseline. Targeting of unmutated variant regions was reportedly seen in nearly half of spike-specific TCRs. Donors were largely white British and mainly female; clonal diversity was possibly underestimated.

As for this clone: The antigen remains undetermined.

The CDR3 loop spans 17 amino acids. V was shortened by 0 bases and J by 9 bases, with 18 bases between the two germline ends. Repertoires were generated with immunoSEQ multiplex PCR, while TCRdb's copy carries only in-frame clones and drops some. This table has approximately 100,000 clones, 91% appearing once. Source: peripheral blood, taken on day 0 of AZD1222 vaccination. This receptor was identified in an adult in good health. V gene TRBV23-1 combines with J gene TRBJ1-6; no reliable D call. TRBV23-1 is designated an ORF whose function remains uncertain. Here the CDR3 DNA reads TGCGCCAGCAGTCAATCGTTTGAGCAGGTGAAGGGTTCACCCCTCCACTTT. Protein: CASSQSFEQVKGSPLHF.